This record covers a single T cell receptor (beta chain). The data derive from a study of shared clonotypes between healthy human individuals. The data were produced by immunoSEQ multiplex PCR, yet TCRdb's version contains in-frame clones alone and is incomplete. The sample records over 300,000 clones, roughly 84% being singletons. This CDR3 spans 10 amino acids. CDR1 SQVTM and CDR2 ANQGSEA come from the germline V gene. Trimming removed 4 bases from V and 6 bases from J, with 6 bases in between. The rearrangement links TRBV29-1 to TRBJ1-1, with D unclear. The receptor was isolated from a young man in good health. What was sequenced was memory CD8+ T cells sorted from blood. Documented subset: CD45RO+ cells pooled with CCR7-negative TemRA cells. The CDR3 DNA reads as TGCAGCGTTGTTATCGCTGAAGCTTTCTTT. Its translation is CSVVIAEAFF.